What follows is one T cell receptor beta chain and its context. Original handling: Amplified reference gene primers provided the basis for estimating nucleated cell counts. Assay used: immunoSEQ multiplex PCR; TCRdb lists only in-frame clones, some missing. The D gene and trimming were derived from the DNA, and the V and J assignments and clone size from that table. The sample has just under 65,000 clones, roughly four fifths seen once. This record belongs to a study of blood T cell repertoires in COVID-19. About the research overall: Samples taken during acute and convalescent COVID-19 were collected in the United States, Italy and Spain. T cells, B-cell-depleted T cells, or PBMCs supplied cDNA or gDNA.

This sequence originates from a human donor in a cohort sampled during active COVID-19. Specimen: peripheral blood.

The CDR3 bases are TGTGCCAGCAGTACCCGACAGAATTCACCCCTCCACTTT. Its protein is CASSTRQNSPLHF. The chain has TRBV28 and TRBJ1-6; weak D call: TRBD1 (5 bases). Germline V lookup: CDR1 MDHEN, CDR2 SYDVKM. This CDR3 comprises 13 residues. V was shortened by 5 bases and J by 7 bases, with 9 bases between the two germline ends.